The 29 T cell receptor beta chains given below trace back to one sample, sequenced in a study of T cell responses to AZD1222 COVID-19 vaccine. Libraries were prepared by immunoSEQ multiplex PCR; TCRdb keeps only in-frame clonotypes and omits some of them. This table has 150,000 to 250,000 clones, about 93% appearing once. The material was peripheral blood, obtained 28 days after the second AZD1222 dose. All receptors derive from an adult who received the AZD1222 COVID-19 vaccine.

The rearrangement joins TRBV6-6 to TRBJ2-2; unclear D gene. Germline V gene lookup returns CDR1 MNHNY and CDR2 SVGAGI (reference sequence). V was trimmed by 4 bases and J by 4 bases, leaving 10 bases between them. This CDR3 has 14 amino acids. The DNA for the CDR3 is TGTGCCAGCAGTTCCCCCGGTGGCACCGGGGAGCTGTTTTTT. Translated, it gives CASSSPGGTGELFF.

This chain links TRBV4-2 with TRBJ1-5, with D perhaps TRBD1 (5 bases). The germline V gene has CDR1 LGHNA and CDR2 YNFKEQ. The CDR3 sequence is 15 residues long. V lost 2 bases, J lost 3 bases, and 11 bases lay in between. The CDR3 loop is CASSQSDSYNQPQHF. The CDR3 DNA follows: TGTGCCAGCAGCCAAAGCGACAGTTACAATCAGCCCCAGCATTTT.

The chain couples TRBV5-1 to TRBJ2-2; no definite D call. Trimming left V 4 bases short and J 1 base short, with 11 bases between. CDR1 and CDR2 from the germline V gene are SGHRS and YFSETQ. The CDR3 loop spans 15 amino acids. CDR3 nucleotide sequence: TGCGCCAGCAGCCCCTCGACGGGGAACACCGGGGAGCTGTTTTTT. Translation: CASSPSTGNTGELFF.

V is TRBV2 and J is TRBJ1-2, with TRBD1 as a possible D gene (5 bases). Trimming took 8 bases from V and 0 from J, leaving 13 bases between them. CDR1 is SNHLY, CDR2 FYNNEI, per germline. CDR3 length: 14 residues. The CDR3 DNA reads as TGTGCCAGCTCACTTGGACAAACTAACTATGGCTACACCTTC. This codes for CASSLGQTNYGYTF. Supplemented by reference TRBV2 and TRBJ1-2, the full variable domain reads EPEVTQTPSHQVTQMGQEVILRCVPISNHLYFYWYRQILGQKVEFLVSFYNNEISEKSEIFDDQFSVERPDGSNFTLKIRSTKLEDSAMYFCASSLGQTNYGYTFGSGTRLTVV.

The rearrangement joins TRBV6-5 to TRBJ2-1, with D perhaps matching TRBD1 (6 bases). Trimming removed 6 bases from V and 0 bases from J, with 12 bases in between. CDR1 MNHEY and CDR2 SVGAGI come from the germline V gene. This CDR3 is 15 amino acids long. Here the CDR3 reads CASRPDRSSYNEQFF. The CDR3 DNA reads TGTGCCAGCAGACCAGACAGGAGCTCCTACAATGAGCAGTTCTTC.

The V gene is TRBV9, the J gene TRBJ2-3; D unresolved. V lost 4 bases, J lost 2 bases, and 11 bases lay in between. The CDR3 sequence is 14 residues long. Germline V gene data show CDR1 as SGDLS and CDR2 as YYNGEE. CDR3 nucleotides: TGTGCCAGCAGCTATTCCCCGGCCACAGATACGCAGTATTTT. It codes for CASSYSPATDTQYF. The full variable domain, in which reference TRBV9 and TRBJ2-3 provide the parts outside the CDR3, is DSGVTQTPKHLITATGQRVTLRCSPRSGDLSVYWYQQSLDQGLQFLIQYYNGEERAKGNILERFSAQQFPDLHSELNLSSLELGDSALYFCASSYSPATDTQYFGPGTRLTVL.

J is TRBJ2-1 and V is TRBV5-4; weak D call: TRBD2 (6 bases). The CDR3 is 14 amino acids. The germline CDR1 and CDR2 sequences are SGHNT and YYREEE (reference sequence). Trimming took 6 bases from V and 4 from J, leaving 14 bases between them. CDR3 region: CASTPLRGYNEQFF. The DNA of the CDR3 is TGTGCCAGCACGCCTTTGCGGGGATACAATGAGCAGTTCTTC.

This clone was found a few times. This rearrangement joins TRBV6-5 to TRBJ1-4; D call uncertain. This CDR3 spans 14 amino acids. Germline values: CDR1 MNHEY, CDR2 SVGAGI. The V and J ends lost 2 bases and 0 bases respectively, with 4 bases between them. The CDR3 is CASSYGSTNEKLFF. The CDR3 DNA reads TGTGCCAGCAGTTACGGGTCAACTAATGAAAAACTGTTTTTT.

CDR3 loop: CASRSWDRWGETQYF. DNA for the CDR3: TGTGCCAGCAGATCATGGGACAGGTGGGGAGAGACCCAGTACTTC. The chain carries TRBV7-9 and TRBJ2-5; the match to TRBD1 covers 8 bases. The germline V gene encodes CDR1 SEHNR and CDR2 FQNEAQ (reference sequence). The CDR3 has 15 amino acids. The V gene end was trimmed by 6 bases and the J gene end by 4 bases; junction bases not matched to a gene: 10.

The CDR3, as DNA: TGTGCCAGCTCACCGGTCGCGATTCTCGGGACAGGGGGAGTATTAACTGAAGCTTTCTTT. Translated, it gives CASSPVAILGTGGVLTEAFF. The genes are TRBV18 and TRBJ1-1; 11 nucleotides agree with TRBD1. From germline, CDR1 is KGHSH and CDR2 LQKENI. The CDR3 has 20 residues. Germline trimming cut 3 bases from V and 5 bases from J; bases unmatched to any gene: 20.

The chain links TRBV3-1 (or the pseudogene TRBV3-2) to TRBJ2-5; D uncertain. The germline V gene encodes CDR1 LGHDT and CDR2 YNNKEL (reference sequence). The CDR3 totals 14 residues. V shed 4 bases and J shed 4 bases, with 13 bases lying between them. CDR3 sequence (DNA): TGTGCCAGCAGCCCCGGAACACTCCTAGAGACCCAGTACTTC. Encoded protein: CASSPGTLLETQYF.

The chain employs TRBV28 and TRBJ2-7; D is possibly TRBD1 (6 bases). CDR1 is MDHEN and CDR2 is SYDVKM in the germline V gene. Deletions cut 6 bases from V and 4 bases from J, with 16 bases between. This CDR3 is 14 amino acids long. CDR3 sequence reads: CASRSPGTLYEQYF. CDR3 coding DNA: TGTGCCAGCAGGTCCCCCGGGACACTATACGAGCAGTACTTC.

The genes are TRBV28 and TRBJ1-2; D is undetermined. CDR1 and CDR2 from the germline V gene are MDHEN and SYDVKM. The CDR3 is 14 residues long. The V end was cut by 3 bases, the J end by 3 bases, with 11 bases between. CDR3 in amino acids: CASSLGRSDYGYTF. The CDR3 DNA sequence: TGTGCCAGCAGTTTGGGTCGGAGTGACTATGGCTACACCTTC.

This rearrangement joins TRBV27 to TRBJ2-1; TRBD1 aligns across 8 bases. Germline assignment: CDR1 MNHEY and CDR2 SMNVEV (reference sequence). The CDR3 sequence is 13 residues long. The J segment lost 7 bases and the V segment lost 2 bases, leaving 1 base of the junction unmatched. This CDR3 reads CASSLRQGNEQFF. The CDR3 bases are TGTGCCAGCAGTTTACGACAGGGGAATGAGCAGTTCTTC.

This chain connects TRBV6-1 to TRBJ2-7; tentative D call: TRBD2 (6 bases). CDR3 length equals 11 residues. The ends were cut back, 7 bases at V and 4 bases at J, with 8 bases in the middle. Germline V lookup: CDR1 MNHNS, CDR2 SASEGT. The CDR3: CASTAGYEQYF. In DNA form, the CDR3 reads TGTGCCAGCACCGCGGGATACGAGCAGTACTTC.

This sequence joins TRBV7-9 and TRBJ1-1; maybe TRBD1 (5 bases). The CDR3 spans 14 residues. Trimming cost V 5 bases and J 4 bases, with 14 bases left between them. In germline, CDR1 is SEHNR, CDR2 FQNEAQ (reference sequence). CDR3 amino acids: CASSPMGGSTEAFF. DNA for the CDR3: TGTGCCAGCAGCCCCATGGGGGGAAGCACTGAAGCTTTCTTT. Based on the CDR3 plus reference TRBV7-9 and TRBJ1-1, the full variable domain is DTGVSQNPRHKITKRGQNVTFRCDPISEHNRLYWYRQTLGQGPEFLTYFQNEAQLEKSRLLSDRFSAERPKGSFSTLEIQRTEQGDSAMYLCASSPMGGSTEAFFGQGTRLTVV.

This chain connects TRBV28 to TRBJ2-7; D is tentatively TRBD1 or TRBD2 (5 bases each). The length of the CDR3 is 16 residues. Trimming removed 5 bases from V and 4 bases from J, with 21 bases in between. Germline CDR1 is MDHEN and CDR2 is SYDVKM. Here the CDR3 reads CASSKYRDGPFYEQYF. The CDR3 DNA reads as TGTGCCAGCAGTAAGTACCGGGACGGACCCTTTTACGAGCAGTACTTC.

V and J are TRBV19 and TRBJ2-2, with 9 positions matching TRBD2. V lost 7 bases and J lost 5; bases outside the gene matches: 11. Per germline, CDR1 LNHDA and CDR2 SQIVND (reference sequence). This CDR3 comprises 16 residues. The CDR3 nucleotides read TGTGCCAGTAACTTGCCGGGACTAGCTATTACCGGGGAGCTGTTTTTT. It encodes CASNLPGLAITGELFF.

This chain uses TRBV7-2 with TRBJ2-2; 10 positions agree with TRBD1. Unmatched junction bases numbered 14, after V lost 0 bases and J lost 7 bases. The germline V gene encodes CDR1 SGHTA and CDR2 FQGNSA. This CDR3 has 19 residues. The chain's CDR3 is CASSLAARTGGTKGGELFF. The CDR3 DNA follows: TGTGCCAGCAGCTTAGCTGCCAGGACAGGGGGAACTAAGGGCGGGGAGCTGTTTTTT.

This sequence joins TRBV19 and TRBJ1-1; possibly TRBD1 for D (5 bases). CDR3 length: 12 residues. V was clipped by 6 bases and J by 7 bases, with 12 bases between them. Germline V gene data show CDR1 as LNHDA and CDR2 as SQIVND (reference sequence). CDR3 in amino acids: CASSMGGVEAFF. The CDR3 region has the DNA TGTGCCAGTAGCATGGGGGGGGTTGAAGCTTTCTTT.

This chain connects TRBV21-1 to TRBJ1-3. TRBV21-1 is reported as a pseudogene. The length of the CDR3 is 16 residues. CDR3 protein: CASSKVGGLSGNTIYF. The CDR3 DNA is TGTGCCAGCAGCAAAGTTGGCGGTTTGTCTGGAAACACCATATATTTT.

The chain uses TRBV29-1 and TRBJ2-2; weak D call: TRBD2 (7 bases). Looked up from germline, CDR1 is SQVTM and CDR2 is ANQGSEA. The CDR3 totals 15 residues. The ends were cut back, 6 bases at V and 6 bases at J, with 20 bases in the middle. CDR3 sequence reads: CSVSGRGALAGELFF. DNA of the CDR3: TGCAGCGTGAGCGGCCGGGGGGCGCTGGCCGGGGAGCTGTTTTTT.

The chain has TRBV6-1 and TRBJ1-2; perhaps TRBD1 as D (5 bases). The CDR3 sequence is 15 residues long. CDR1 MNHNS and CDR2 SASEGT come from the germline V gene. Trimming left V 1 base short and J 8 bases short, with 17 bases between. Written as DNA, the CDR3 is TGTGCCAGCAGTGAAGGGGCCCGGGGACCTAAGGGCTACACCTTC. Its protein is CASSEGARGPKGYTF.

The sample holds a few counts of this clone. The genes are TRBV27 and TRBJ1-1; no firm D call. Germline assignment: CDR1 MNHEY and CDR2 SMNVEV (reference sequence). The V end lost 5 bases, the J end lost 4 bases, and 14 bases lay between the germline ends. This CDR3 has 14 amino acids. CDR3 DNA sequence: TGTGCCAGCAGTAAACTGGGAATGGGCACTGAAGCTTTCTTT. It encodes CASSKLGMGTEAFF.

The chain has TRBV9 and TRBJ1-4, with D unclear. V gave up 0 bases and J gave up 3 bases, with 12 bases separating them. The CDR3 length is 16 residues. Germline-derived CDR1 and CDR2 are SGDLS and YYNGEE. CDR3 DNA sequence: TGTGCCAGCAGCGTAGGGGTGTTGGGCGCTAATGAAAAACTGTTTTTT. Translating gives CASSVGVLGANEKLFF.

The rearrangement links TRBV5-4 to TRBJ1-3, with D unresolved. Germline CDR1 SGHNT, CDR2 YYREEE (reference sequence). With 4 bases removed from V and 4 bases from J, the gap between germline ends came to 9 bases. The CDR3 sequence is 13 residues long. CDR3: CASSHQWGNTIYF. In DNA form, the CDR3 reads TGTGCCAGCAGCCACCAGTGGGGAAACACCATATATTTT.

The DNA for the CDR3 is TGTGCCAGCAGTGAACGGCAGTCTAACTATGGCTACACCTTC. It encodes CASSERQSNYGYTF. V is TRBV2 and J is TRBJ1-2; D gene ambiguous. Germline V gene sequence: CDR1 SNHLY, CDR2 FYNNEI. Trimming pared 2 bases from V and 0 bases from J, leaving 7 bases between. This CDR3 has 14 residues.

The chain recombines TRBV5-1 with TRBJ2-3; D possibly corresponds to TRBD2 (7 bases). Deletions cut 6 bases from V and 2 bases from J, with 13 bases between. Germline CDR1 and CDR2: SGHRS and YFSETQ. The CDR3 consists of 14 residues. Here the CDR3 DNA reads TGCGCCAGCATGTCCGGGGGGCCCACAGATACGCAGTATTTT. It codes for CASMSGGPTDTQYF. The full variable domain, with the rest looked up from reference TRBV5-1 and TRBJ2-3, is KAGVTQTPRYLIKTRGQQVTLSCSPISGHRSVSWYQQTPGQGLQFLFEYFSETQRNKGNFPGRFSGRQFSNSRSEMNVSTLELGDSALYLCASMSGGPTDTQYFGPGTRLTVL.

The chain is built from TRBV6-5 and TRBJ2-7; D tentatively fits TRBD1 or TRBD2 (5 bases each). The CDR3 has 16 amino acids. Trimming stripped 4 bases from V and 2 bases from J, with 18 bases between. Germline V gene sequence: CDR1 MNHEY, CDR2 SVGAGI. This chain's CDR3 is CASSLTPGPIPYEQYF. In DNA, the CDR3 is TGTGCCAGCAGTTTGACGCCGGGACCCATTCCCTACGAGCAGTACTTC.